Presented here are 9 T cell receptor beta chains from one specimen sequenced in a study of T cells in Graves' hyperthyroidism and ophthalmopathy. Amplified regions were TCR beta CDR3 sequences from RNA transcripts. First-round RT-PCR with HTBI primers amplified the TCR CDR3 region. MiXCR, run by TCRdb on the multiplex PCR reads, gives a single entry per CDR3 protein. The sample yields about 500,000 distinct CDR3 sequences, about 16% seen once. The sequencing input was blood. The receptors originated from a woman aged 30 to 39 with Graves' ophthalmopathy.

In its sample, this clonotype was seen many times. CDR3 nucleotide sequence: TGTGCCAGCAGTCCGGACAACTACGAGCAGTACTTC. This gives the protein CASSPDNYEQYF. The chain recombines TRBV6-2 or TRBV6-3 with TRBJ2-7, with D maybe TRBD1 (5 bases). The CDR3 consists of 12 residues. The germline CDR1 and CDR2 sequences are MNHEY and SVGEGT. V gave up 5 bases and J gave up 3 bases, with 8 bases separating them.

The genes are TRBV7-2 and TRBJ2-3; D remains unclear. Germline-derived CDR1 and CDR2 are SGHTA and FQGNSA. The CDR3 consists of 13 residues. V lost 6 bases to trimming and J lost 4 bases, with 11 bases between them. The CDR3 is CASSFIRPDTQYF. CDR3 DNA sequence: TGTGCCAGCAGTTTTATTAGGCCAGATACGCAGTATTTT.

This clonotype has at least ten counts. This rearrangement joins TRBV2 to TRBJ1-5, with 7 bases fitting TRBD1. In germline, CDR1 is SNHLY, CDR2 FYNNEI. The CDR3 has 14 residues. Trimming took 3 bases from V and 5 from J; bases not matched to a gene: 4. CDR3 sequence: CASSDIGGDQPQHF. In DNA, the CDR3 is TGTGCCAGCAGTGATATAGGGGGCGATCAGCCCCAGCATTTT.

This chain joins TRBV28 and TRBJ1-2; D is uncertain. V was cut by 6 bases and J by 1 base, with 12 bases left in between. CDR1 and CDR2 (germline): MDHEN, SYDVKM. This CDR3 has 14 residues. CDR3 sequence: CASSPDKINYGYTF. As DNA, the CDR3 is TGTGCCAGCAGCCCCGACAAGATTAACTATGGCTACACCTTC.

This clonotype was detected a few times. This chain uses TRBV5-1 with TRBJ2-7, with TRBD1 matching 10 bases. Germline V gives CDR1 SGHRS, CDR2 YFSETQ. V lost 7 bases and J lost 6; bases outside the gene matches: 7. The CDR3 covers 13 residues. DNA for the CDR3: TGCGCCAGCGGGACAGGGGAGCCGCGCGAGCAGTACTTC. It specifies CASGTGEPREQYF.

The chain uses TRBV29-1 and TRBJ1-6; D is ambiguous. Germline CDR1 and CDR2: SQVTM and ANQGSEA. The CDR3 is 13 amino acids. The V and J ends lost 5 bases and 7 bases respectively, with 12 bases between them. DNA of the CDR3: TGCAGCGTTCCGAGGGTTCCAAATTCACCCCTCCACTTT. This encodes CSVPRVPNSPLHF.

This clonotype was counted a few times. The rearrangement joins TRBV29-1 to TRBJ1-5, with 7 nucleotides matching TRBD1. V was clipped by 4 bases and J by 2 bases; unmatched bases: 8. The length of the CDR3 is 15 residues. Germline V gene sequence: CDR1 SQVTM, CDR2 ANQGSEA. The CDR3 region has the DNA TGCAGCGTTGCCCAAAGACAGGGTGGCAATCAGCCCCAGCATTTT. This sequence encodes CSVAQRQGGNQPQHF.

This clonotype was recorded at least ten times. The chain links TRBV3-1 to TRBJ2-4, with a weak D call TRBD1 (6 bases). The CDR3 has 15 amino acids. Trimming cost V 3 bases and J 0 bases, with 9 bases left between them. Germline CDR1 reads LGHDT; CDR2 reads YNNKEL (reference sequence). The CDR3 DNA sequence: TGTGCCAGCAGCCAGGAACAGGGAGCCAAAAACATTCAGTACTTC. Protein sequence: CASSQEQGAKNIQYF.

The chain combines TRBV19 with TRBJ2-5; TRBD2 is a possible D gene (6 bases). Trimming stripped 1 base from V and 2 bases from J, with 11 bases between. CDR3 length: 15 residues. Germline V gives CDR1 LNHDA, CDR2 SQIVND (reference sequence). The CDR3 protein is CASSIGGGFQETQYF. The CDR3 DNA reads TGTGCCAGTAGTATAGGAGGAGGGTTTCAAGAGACCCAGTACTTC.